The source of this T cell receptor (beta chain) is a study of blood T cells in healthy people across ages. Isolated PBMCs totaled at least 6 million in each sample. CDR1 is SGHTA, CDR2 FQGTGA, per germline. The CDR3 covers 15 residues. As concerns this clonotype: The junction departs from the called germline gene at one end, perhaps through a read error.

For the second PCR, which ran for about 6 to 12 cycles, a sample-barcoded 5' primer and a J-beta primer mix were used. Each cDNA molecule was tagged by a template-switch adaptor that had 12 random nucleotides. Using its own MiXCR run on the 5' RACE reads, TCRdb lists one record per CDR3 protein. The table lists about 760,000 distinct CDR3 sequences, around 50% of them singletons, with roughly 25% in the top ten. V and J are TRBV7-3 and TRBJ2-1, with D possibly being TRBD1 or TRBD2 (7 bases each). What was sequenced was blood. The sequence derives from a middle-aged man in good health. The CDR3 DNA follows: TGTGCCAGCAGCTTCGGGACAGCGGGGTTCGATGAGCAATTCTTC. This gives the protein CASSFGTAGFDEQFF.